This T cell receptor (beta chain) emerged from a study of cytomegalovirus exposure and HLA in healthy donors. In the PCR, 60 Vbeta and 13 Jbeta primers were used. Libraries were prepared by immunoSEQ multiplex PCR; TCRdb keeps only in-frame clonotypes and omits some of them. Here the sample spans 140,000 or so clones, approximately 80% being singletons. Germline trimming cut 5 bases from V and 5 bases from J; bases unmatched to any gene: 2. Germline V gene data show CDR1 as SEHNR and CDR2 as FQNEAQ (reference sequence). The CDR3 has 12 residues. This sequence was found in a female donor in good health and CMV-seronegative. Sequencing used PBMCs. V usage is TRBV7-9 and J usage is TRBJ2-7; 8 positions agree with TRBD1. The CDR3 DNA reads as TGTGCCAGCAGCACGGACAGGGACGAGCAGTACTTC. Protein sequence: CASSTDRDEQYF.